A selection of T cell receptor beta chains follows, all from one sample in a study of early T cells in non-severe SARS-CoV-2 infection. A single record per CDR3 protein comes from TCRdb applying MiXCR to the 5' RACE reads. The data contain over 55,000 distinct CDR3 sequences, roughly a tenth of them seen just once; the ten biggest clones take up 8.5% to 9%. Sequencing was carried out using whole blood. All receptors come from an adult who was a healthcare worker with PCR-confirmed SARS-CoV-2 infection or an uninfected control (not recorded which). The CDR3 runs from the conserved cysteine through the conserved F or W. Fields, in order: clone size, J gene, V gene, D gene, CDR3 protein, CDR3 DNA. D genes are given only for firm matches. Size is omitted from some rows. Given values are once, few, many or a class for expanded clones.

clone_size: many
j_call: TRBJ2-2
v_call: TRBV5-4
d_call: TRBD2
cdr3_aa: CASSRAGFSNGELFF
cdr3_nt: TGTGCCAGCAGCAGAGCGGGGTTTAGTAACGGGGAGCTGTTTTTT

clone_size: few
j_call: TRBJ1-1
v_call: TRBV10-3
d_call: NA
cdr3_aa: CATGGGPGTEAFF
cdr3_nt: TGTGCCACCGGAGGGGGGCCGGGCACTGAAGCTTTCTTT

clone_size: once
j_call: TRBJ1-1
v_call: TRBV29-1
d_call: NA
cdr3_aa: CSVVADNTEAFF
cdr3_nt: TGCAGCGTTGTCGCGGACAACACTGAAGCTTTCTTT

clone_size: NA
j_call: TRBJ1-5
v_call: TRBV7-8
d_call: NA
cdr3_aa: CASSLALGAGDQPQHF
cdr3_nt: TGTGCCAGCAGCTTAGCGTTAGGGGCAGGGGATCAGCCCCAGCATTTT

clone_size: few
j_call: TRBJ2-2
v_call: TRBV20-1
d_call: TRBD2
cdr3_aa: CSAIAGANTGELFF
cdr3_nt: TGCAGTGCTATAGCGGGAGCTAACACCGGGGAGCTGTTTTTT

clone_size: NA
j_call: TRBJ2-3
v_call: TRBV5-1
d_call: TRBD2
cdr3_aa: CASSFSGRPPEDTQYF
cdr3_nt: TGCGCCAGCAGCTTTAGCGGGAGGCCACCTGAGGATACGCAGTATTTT

clone_size: NA
j_call: TRBJ2-5
v_call: TRBV10-2
d_call: NA
cdr3_aa: CASSDVRIETQYF
cdr3_nt: TGCGCCAGCAGTGACGTCCGTATAGAGACCCAGTACTTC

clone_size: NA
j_call: TRBJ2-3
v_call: TRBV7-9
d_call: NA
cdr3_aa: CASSFSGGTDTQYF
cdr3_nt: TGTGCCAGCAGCTTCTCAGGGGGCACAGATACGCAGTATTTT

clone_size: NA
j_call: TRBJ1-5
v_call: TRBV29-1
d_call: NA
cdr3_aa: CSVGEAGTGQPQHF
cdr3_nt: TGCAGCGTTGGGGAGGCAGGAACGGGACAGCCCCAGCATTTT

clone_size: many
j_call: TRBJ2-6
v_call: TRBV2
d_call: NA
cdr3_aa: CARGGRSGANVLTF
cdr3_nt: TGTGCCAGGGGCGGACGCTCTGGGGCCAACGTCCTGACTTTC

clone_size: many
j_call: TRBJ2-3
v_call: TRBV7-2
d_call: TRBD2
cdr3_aa: CASSPSGRAETDTQYF
cdr3_nt: TGTGCCAGCAGCCCTAGCGGGAGGGCCGAGACAGATACGCAGTATTTT

clone_size: few
j_call: TRBJ2-7
v_call: TRBV20-1
d_call: NA
cdr3_aa: CSATLDSSSYEQYF
cdr3_nt: TGCAGTGCTACCTTGGACAGTTCCTCCTACGAGCAGTACTTC

clone_size: many
j_call: TRBJ1-3
v_call: TRBV27
d_call: NA
cdr3_aa: CASSLSSPAISGNTIYF
cdr3_nt: TGTGCCAGCAGTTTATCGAGTCCGGCCATCTCTGGAAACACCATATATTTT

clone_size: many
j_call: TRBJ2-2
v_call: TRBV20-1
d_call: TRBD1
cdr3_aa: CSARLTGPYTGELFF
cdr3_nt: TGCAGTGCTAGATTGACAGGGCCGTACACCGGGGAGCTGTTTTTT

clone_size: few
j_call: TRBJ1-5
v_call: TRBV4-3
d_call: NA
cdr3_aa: CASSQDWNQPQHF
cdr3_nt: TGCGCCAGCAGCCAAGATTGGAATCAGCCCCAGCATTTT

clone_size: many
j_call: TRBJ1-5
v_call: TRBV19
d_call: TRBD1
cdr3_aa: CASTPQGIGNQPQHF
cdr3_nt: TGTGCCAGTACCCCACAGGGGATCGGCAATCAGCCCCAGCATTTT

clone_size: many
j_call: TRBJ2-1
v_call: TRBV3-1
d_call: NA
cdr3_aa: CASSQGYNYNEQFF
cdr3_nt: TGTGCCAGCAGCCAAGGGTATAACTACAATGAGCAGTTCTTC

clone_size: many
j_call: TRBJ2-2
v_call: TRBV7-9
d_call: TRBD2
cdr3_aa: CASSAFLLAGDTGELFF
cdr3_nt: TGTGCCAGCAGCGCCTTCCTACTAGCGGGTGACACCGGGGAGCTGTTTTTT

clone_size: few
j_call: TRBJ2-1
v_call: TRBV14
d_call: TRBD2
cdr3_aa: CASSQEMVAGEQFF
cdr3_nt: TGTGCCAGCAGCCAAGAAATGGTAGCGGGAGAGCAGTTCTTC

clone_size: few
j_call: TRBJ2-1
v_call: TRBV29-1
d_call: NA
cdr3_aa: CSVEGSEQFF
cdr3_nt: TGCAGCGTTGAAGGGTCTGAGCAGTTCTTC

clone_size: many
j_call: TRBJ2-2
v_call: TRBV6-1
d_call: NA
cdr3_aa: CAGGTTNTGELFF
cdr3_nt: TGTGCCGGCGGGACAACGAACACCGGGGAGCTGTTTTTT

clone_size: NA
j_call: TRBJ2-1
v_call: TRBV30
d_call: NA
cdr3_aa: CAWSSGEQFF
cdr3_nt: TGTGCCTGGAGTTCTGGTGAGCAGTTCTTC

clone_size: NA
j_call: TRBJ2-1
v_call: TRBV12-5
d_call: NA
cdr3_aa: CASGSGSGFSEQFF
cdr3_nt: TGTGCTAGTGGTTCCGGGAGTGGTTTCAGTGAGCAGTTCTTC

clone_size: few
j_call: TRBJ2-3
v_call: TRBV4-3
d_call: NA
cdr3_aa: CASSQGTSSTDTQYF
cdr3_nt: TGCGCCAGCAGCCAAGGGACTTCAAGCACAGATACGCAGTATTTT

clone_size: many
j_call: TRBJ2-2
v_call: TRBV6-5
d_call: TRBD2
cdr3_aa: CASRQGLAGGPGTGELFF
cdr3_nt: TGTGCCAGCAGACAGGGACTAGCGGGAGGGCCGGGCACCGGGGAGCTGTTTTTT

clone_size: many
j_call: TRBJ2-1
v_call: TRBV24-1
d_call: NA
cdr3_aa: CATSDATGATYNEQFF
cdr3_nt: TGTGCCACCAGTGACGCAACGGGGGCTACCTACAATGAGCAGTTCTTC

clone_size: few
j_call: TRBJ1-4
v_call: TRBV7-3
d_call: TRBD1
cdr3_aa: CASSLTGGSGEKLFF
cdr3_nt: TGTGCCAGCAGTTTAACAGGGGGCTCTGGTGAAAAACTGTTTTTT

clone_size: many
j_call: TRBJ2-1
v_call: TRBV6-2/TRBV6-3
d_call: TRBD1
cdr3_aa: CASSRTGGLGNEQFF
cdr3_nt: TGTGCCAGCAGTAGGACAGGGGGCTTGGGCAATGAGCAGTTCTTC

clone_size: NA
j_call: TRBJ1-3
v_call: TRBV13
d_call: NA
cdr3_aa: CASSLGAGSGNTIYF
cdr3_nt: TGTGCCAGCAGCTTAGGCGCTGGGTCTGGAAACACCATATATTTT

clone_size: NA
j_call: TRBJ2-3
v_call: TRBV5-1
d_call: NA
cdr3_aa: CASSEGGASLTDTQYF
cdr3_nt: TGCGCCAGCAGCGAGGGGGGCGCTTCATTAACAGATACGCAGTATTTT

clone_size: many
j_call: TRBJ2-7
v_call: TRBV11-2
d_call: TRBD1
cdr3_aa: CASSLAGTGSYEQYF
cdr3_nt: TGTGCCAGCAGCTTGGCCGGGACAGGGAGCTACGAGCAGTACTTC

clone_size: few
j_call: TRBJ2-1
v_call: TRBV29-1
d_call: NA
cdr3_aa: CSVAGTSYNEQFF
cdr3_nt: TGCAGCGTTGCCGGGACGTCCTACAATGAGCAGTTCTTC

clone_size: many
j_call: TRBJ2-7
v_call: TRBV7-3
d_call: NA
cdr3_aa: CARPGPYEQYF
cdr3_nt: TGTGCACGACCTGGACCCTACGAGCAGTACTTC

clone_size: few
j_call: TRBJ2-3
v_call: TRBV5-1
d_call: TRBD2
cdr3_aa: CASSFILAGTSTDTQYF
cdr3_nt: TGCGCCAGCAGCTTCATTCTAGCGGGGACTAGCACAGATACGCAGTATTTT

clone_size: many
j_call: TRBJ2-5
v_call: TRBV29-1
d_call: TRBD2
cdr3_aa: CSGGLAGVETQYF
cdr3_nt: TGCAGCGGGGGACTAGCGGGTGTAGAGACCCAGTACTTC

clone_size: NA
j_call: TRBJ1-4
v_call: TRBV18
d_call: NA
cdr3_aa: CASSPTLEKLFF
cdr3_nt: TGTGCCAGCTCACCAACCCTTGAAAAACTGTTTTTT

clone_size: many
j_call: TRBJ2-4
v_call: TRBV6-2/TRBV6-3
d_call: TRBD2
cdr3_aa: CASSYRSGGGSNIQYF
cdr3_nt: TGTGCCAGCAGTTACCGGTCCGGGGGGGGTTCGAACATTCAGTACTTC

clone_size: few
j_call: TRBJ1-6
v_call: TRBV5-6
d_call: NA
cdr3_aa: CASSYRAGPLHF
cdr3_nt: TGTGCCAGCAGCTACAGGGCGGGACCCCTCCACTTT

clone_size: many
j_call: TRBJ2-7
v_call: TRBV27
d_call: NA
cdr3_aa: CASSLSVPTLGSGYEQYF
cdr3_nt: TGTGCCAGCAGTTTATCGGTCCCCACGCTTGGCTCGGGCTACGAGCAGTACTTC

clone_size: NA
j_call: TRBJ2-3
v_call: TRBV5-4
d_call: TRBD2
cdr3_aa: CASSLTSGGFNTQYF
cdr3_nt: TGTGCCAGCAGCCTCACTAGCGGGGGATTTAATACGCAGTATTTT

clone_size: few
j_call: TRBJ1-1
v_call: TRBV12-3/TRBV12-4
d_call: TRBD1
cdr3_aa: CASSEGGSMNTEAFF
cdr3_nt: TGTGCCAGCAGTGAAGGGGGCAGTATGAACACTGAAGCTTTCTTT

clone_size: many
j_call: TRBJ1-2
v_call: TRBV6-5
d_call: TRBD1
cdr3_aa: CASRANRGLYGYTF
cdr3_nt: TGTGCCAGCAGAGCAAACAGGGGGCTCTATGGCTACACCTTC

clone_size: many
j_call: TRBJ2-5
v_call: TRBV20-1
d_call: TRBD2
cdr3_aa: CSAELSGSSQYF
cdr3_nt: TGCAGTGCCGAGCTTAGCGGGTCATCCCAGTACTTC

clone_size: many
j_call: TRBJ2-7
v_call: TRBV29-1
d_call: TRBD2
cdr3_aa: CSVEAGGLAYEQYF
cdr3_nt: TGCAGCGTTGAAGCGGGGGGATTGGCCTACGAGCAGTACTTC

clone_size: many
j_call: TRBJ2-4
v_call: TRBV5-5
d_call: NA
cdr3_aa: CASSLERGFDIQYF
cdr3_nt: TGTGCCAGCAGCTTGGAACGGGGCTTCGACATTCAGTACTTC